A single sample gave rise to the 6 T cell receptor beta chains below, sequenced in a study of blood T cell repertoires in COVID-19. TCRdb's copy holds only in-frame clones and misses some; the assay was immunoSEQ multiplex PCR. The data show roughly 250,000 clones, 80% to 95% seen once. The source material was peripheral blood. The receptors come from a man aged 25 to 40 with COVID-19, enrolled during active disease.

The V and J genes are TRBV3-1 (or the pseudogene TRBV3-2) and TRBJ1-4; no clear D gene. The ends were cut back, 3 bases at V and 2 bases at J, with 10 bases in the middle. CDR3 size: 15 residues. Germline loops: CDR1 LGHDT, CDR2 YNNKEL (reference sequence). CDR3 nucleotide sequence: TGTGCCAGCAGCCATGAGGGCGGGACTAATGAAAAACTGTTTTTT. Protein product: CASSHEGGTNEKLFF.

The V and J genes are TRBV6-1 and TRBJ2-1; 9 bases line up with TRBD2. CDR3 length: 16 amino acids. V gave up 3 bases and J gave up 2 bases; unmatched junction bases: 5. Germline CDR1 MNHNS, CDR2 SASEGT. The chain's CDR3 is CASSEEAGGPYNEQFF. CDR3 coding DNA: TGTGCCAGCAGTGAGGAGGCGGGGGGGCCCTACAATGAGCAGTTCTTC.

The CDR3 loop reads CASSLGQNTEAFF. Written as DNA, the CDR3 is TGTGCCAGCAGCCTGGGCCAGAACACTGAAGCTTTCTTT. The chain uses TRBV11-1 and TRBJ1-1; D is unresolved. Per germline, CDR1 SGHAT and CDR2 FQDESV (reference sequence). V dropped 5 bases and J dropped 1 base, with 8 bases sitting between them. CDR3 length: 13 amino acids. The variable domain in full, with the rest retrieved from reference TRBV11-1 and TRBJ1-1, is EAEVAQSPRYKITEKSQAVAFWCDPISGHATLYWYRQILGQGPELLVQFQDESVVDDSQLPKDRFSAERLKGVDSTLKIQPAELGDSAMYLCASSLGQNTEAFFGQGTRLTVV.

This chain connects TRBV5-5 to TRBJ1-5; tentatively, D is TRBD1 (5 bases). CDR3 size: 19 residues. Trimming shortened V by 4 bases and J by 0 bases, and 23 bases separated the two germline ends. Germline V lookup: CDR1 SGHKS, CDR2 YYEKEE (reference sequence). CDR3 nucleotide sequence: TGTGCCAGCAGCGAGCGTTGGACATCAATAGGGCTTAGCAATCAGCCCCAGCATTTT. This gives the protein CASSERWTSIGLSNQPQHF.

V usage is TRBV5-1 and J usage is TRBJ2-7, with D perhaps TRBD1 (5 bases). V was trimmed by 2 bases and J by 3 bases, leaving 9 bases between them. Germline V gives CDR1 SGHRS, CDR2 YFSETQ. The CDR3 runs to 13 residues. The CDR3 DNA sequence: TGCGCCAGCAGCTTTGGACACGGCTACGAGCAGTACTTC. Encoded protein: CASSFGHGYEQYF.

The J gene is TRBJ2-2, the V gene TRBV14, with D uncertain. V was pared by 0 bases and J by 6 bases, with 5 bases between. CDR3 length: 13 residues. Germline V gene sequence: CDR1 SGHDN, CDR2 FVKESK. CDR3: CASSQDYPGELFF. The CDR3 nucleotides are TGTGCCAGCAGCCAAGATTATCCCGGGGAGCTGTTTTTT.